This passage covers 4 T cell receptor beta chains from one sample sequenced in a study of blood T cell repertoires in COVID-19. TCRdb keeps only in-frame clones here, not all; method: immunoSEQ multiplex PCR. The sample shows around 73,000 clones, 60% to 80% of them seen only once. The sample comprised peripheral blood. These receptors were obtained from a man aged 70-80 years with COVID-19, enrolled during active disease.

This clone was seen only a few times. The chain links TRBV2 to TRBJ2-7; 7 nucleotides align to TRBD2. CDR3 length: 12 amino acids. CDR1 SNHLY and CDR2 FYNNEI come from the germline V gene. The V gene end was trimmed by 0 bases and the J gene end by 9 bases; junction bases not matched to a gene: 2. In DNA form, the CDR3 reads TGTGCCAGCAGTGAAGCTGGGACTACGCAGTACTTC. Translated, it gives CASSEAGTTQYF.

The chain employs TRBV15 and TRBJ2-1; 12 bases are a match to TRBD2. The V segment lost 4 bases and the J segment 4 bases; nucleotides outside the gene matches: 2. There are 15 residues in the CDR3. Germline CDR1 is LNHNV and CDR2 is YYDKDF (reference sequence). In DNA, the CDR3 is TGTGCCACCAGCAATGGACTAGCGGGGTACAATGAGCAGTTCTTC. The encoded protein is CATSNGLAGYNEQFF.

This clone was counted once. This chain uses TRBV4-2 with TRBJ1-2, with a tentative D call TRBD1 (5 bases). Germline assignment: CDR1 LGHNA and CDR2 YNFKEQ. V lost 0 bases, J lost 4 bases, and 15 bases lay in between. The CDR3 is 16 amino acids. The CDR3 region is CASSQDLAREGYGYTF. CDR3 coding DNA: TGTGCCAGCAGCCAAGATCTGGCCAGGGAGGGCTATGGCTACACCTTC.

The J gene is TRBJ2-5, the V gene TRBV20-1, with D possibly TRBD1 on 6 matching bases. This CDR3 is 10 amino acids long. Per germline, CDR1 DFQATT and CDR2 SNEGSKA (reference sequence). Trimming took 8 bases from V and 5 from J, leaving 9 bases between them. The CDR3 DNA follows: TGCAGTTTAAGGGGGGAGACCCAGTACTTC. Protein product: CSLRGETQYF.